A single sample gave rise to the 17 T cell receptor beta chains below, sequenced in a study of T-cell reconstitution after alpha-beta-depleted transplantation in children. Unique molecular identifiers were built into the TCRbeta library. MiXCR was run by TCRdb on the PCR reads, yielding one entry per CDR3 protein. The table lists hundreds of thousands of distinct CDR3 sequences, roughly 17% of them singletons. The sample here was PBMCs from the stem cell graft donor, taken from the stem cell graft. Every receptor here comes from a human donor who donated a stem cell graft to a child with acute myeloid leukemia.

The V and J genes are TRBV6-2 or TRBV6-3 and TRBJ2-7, with D tentatively TRBD1 (6 bases). Trimming pared 10 bases from V and 5 bases from J, leaving 15 bases between. The germline V gene encodes CDR1 MNHEY and CDR2 SVGEGT. The CDR3 length is 12 residues. CDR3: CATRDIGDEQYF. DNA of the CDR3: TGTGCCACCCGGGACATAGGGGACGAGCAGTACTTC.

This clonotype has at least ten counts. This chain connects TRBV7-8 to TRBJ1-1, with a weak D call TRBD1 (6 bases). The CDR3 extends over 14 amino acids. Germline V gene sequence: CDR1 SGHVS, CDR2 FQNEAQ. Trimming removed 3 bases from V and 5 bases from J, with 13 bases in between. This chain's CDR3 is CASSFEQGMTEAFF. The CDR3 DNA reads as TGTGCCAGCAGCTTTGAACAGGGTATGACTGAAGCTTTCTTT.

This clonotype was detected only a few times. V gene TRBV12-3 or TRBV12-4 combines with J gene TRBJ1-2; TRBD1 is a possible D gene (5 bases). Deletions cut 7 bases from V and 7 bases from J, with 16 bases between. CDR3 size: 13 residues. The CDR3 nucleotides read TGTGCCAGCACCCAGGCGGGGACCGTTGGCTACACCTTC. Encoded protein: CASTQAGTVGYTF.

This chain links TRBV7-8 with TRBJ2-7, with D unclear. The CDR3 extends over 15 amino acids. Per germline, CDR1 SGHVS and CDR2 FQNEAQ. Trimming removed 0 bases from V and 3 bases from J, with 12 bases in between. The CDR3 DNA sequence: TGTGCCAGCAGCTTAGCACCAGGCTCCTACTACGAGCAGTACGTC. Amino acids: CASSLAPGSYYEQYV.

A few counts support this clonotype. The chain's CDR3 is CSAALSTQGSGYTF. The CDR3 DNA sequence: TGCAGCGCCGCCCTTTCTACGCAGGGTAGCGGCTACACCTTC. This rearrangement joins TRBV29-1 to TRBJ1-2; the D gene is possibly TRBD1 (5 bases). Trimming cost V 7 bases and J 8 bases, with 23 bases left between them. The V gene's germline CDR1 is SQVTM and CDR2 ANQGSEA. The CDR3 covers 14 residues.

The V gene is TRBV5-6, the J gene TRBJ2-5; no reliable D call. The CDR3 extends over 13 amino acids. From germline, CDR1 is SGHDT and CDR2 YYEEEE. V lost 0 bases to trimming and J lost 4 bases, with 7 bases between them. As DNA, the CDR3 is TGTGCCAGCAGCTTGGGTGATCCAGAGACCCAGTACTTC. Protein: CASSLGDPETQYF.

This clonotype was counted ten times or more. One end of the junction does not line up with germline, which may come from a read error. This chain connects TRBV20-1 to TRBJ2-7; D is undetermined. Germline V gives CDR1 DFQATT, CDR2 SNEGSKA (reference sequence). This CDR3 has 12 amino acids. Written as DNA, the CDR3 is TGCAGTGCTGGAGACAACTCCTACGAGCAGTACTTC. Its protein is CSAGDNSYEQYF.

This clonotype has more than one count but fewer than ten. V and J are TRBV12-3 or TRBV12-4 and TRBJ2-1; D is possibly TRBD1 or TRBD2 (7 bases each). The ends were cut back, 3 bases at V and 9 bases at J, with 15 bases in the middle. CDR3 size: 14 residues. The CDR3, as DNA: TGTGCCAGCAGTTTTCTGACAGGGAGGGTTGAGCAGTTCTTC. As protein: CASSFLTGRVEQFF.

This clonotype was picked up many times. The chain uses TRBV12-3 or TRBV12-4 and TRBJ1-3, with a possible D match to TRBD1 (5 bases). The CDR3 totals 15 residues. The ends were cut back, 6 bases at V and 7 bases at J, with 19 bases in the middle. The CDR3 DNA sequence: TGTGCCAGCAGCCGCGGACAAGACGCGAGGAACACCATATATTTT. It is translated as CASSRGQDARNTIYF.

This clonotype occurred many times. This sequence joins TRBV20-1 and TRBJ2-4, with 7 bases that match TRBD1. The CDR3 is made up of 16 amino acids. CDR1 and CDR2 from the germline V gene are DFQATT and SNEGSKA (reference sequence). The V segment lost 7 bases and the J segment 2 bases; nucleotides outside the gene matches: 14. The CDR3: CSVPEFDRETKNIQYF. The CDR3 nucleotides are TGCAGTGTTCCGGAATTCGACAGGGAAACCAAAAACATTCAGTACTTC.

V and J are TRBV18 and TRBJ1-2; maybe TRBD1 (5 bases). This CDR3 region has 14 residues. Trimming removed 3 bases at V and 3 bases at J, with 11 bases between. The germline CDR1 and CDR2 sequences are KGHSH and LQKENI. The CDR3 reads CASSPVEGYYGYTF. The CDR3 DNA sequence: TGTGCCAGCTCACCTGTCGAGGGGTACTATGGCTACACCTTC. The whole variable domain, remainder taken from reference TRBV18 and TRBJ1-2, is NAGVMQNPRHLVRRRGQEARLRCSPMKGHSHVYWYRQLPEEGLKFMVYLQKENIIDESGMPKERFSAEFPKEGPSILRIQQVVRGDSAAYFCASSPVEGYYGYTFGSGTRLTVV.

Remarks on this clonotype: This could be a read error, since a much larger clone is one nucleotide away. This chain uses TRBV29-1 with TRBJ1-1; no clear D gene. This CDR3 contains 13 residues. Germline loops: CDR1 SQVTM, CDR2 ANQGSEA. V lost 7 bases and J 1 base, leaving 13 bases between the germline ends. This CDR3 is CSGLKERNTEAFF. The CDR3 DNA reads TGCAGCGGACTTAAAGAAAGGAACACTGAAGCTTTCTTT.

The chain is built from TRBV2 and TRBJ1-2; D unclear. The germline gives CDR1 SNHLY, CDR2 FYNNEI. Trimming shortened V by 3 bases and J by 6 bases, and 8 bases separated the two germline ends. The CDR3 has 12 residues. DNA of the CDR3: TGTGCCAGCAGTGATCCCGGGGATGGCTACACCTTC. It encodes CASSDPGDGYTF.

The sample holds many counts of this clonotype. V gene TRBV6-2 or TRBV6-3 combines with J gene TRBJ2-1; 9 bases line up with TRBD2. The CDR3 length is 17 residues. CDR1 and CDR2 from the germline V gene are MNHEY and SVGEGT. J gave up 3 bases and V 6 bases, and 12 bases lay outside the gene matches. The chain's CDR3 is CASSPGIAGAFYNEQFF. CDR3 DNA sequence: TGTGCCAGCAGCCCCGGGATAGCGGGGGCCTTCTACAATGAGCAGTTCTTC.

This chain uses TRBV12-3 or TRBV12-4 with TRBJ2-2; 10 bases line up with TRBD1. V was pared by 6 bases and J by 3 bases, with 7 bases of the junction left unmatched. The CDR3 sequence is 16 residues long. The CDR3 loop is CASSPDRGYDTGELFF. CDR3 in DNA: TGTGCCAGCAGCCCGGACAGGGGGTATGACACCGGGGAGCTGTTTTTT.

This clonotype was observed at least ten times. DNA for the CDR3: TGTGCCAGCAGTTACTCGCAAGCGGGGGGCCGATCCCCCACAGATACGCAGTATTTT. Translating gives CASSYSQAGGRSPTDTQYF. V and J are TRBV6-5 and TRBJ2-3, with 9 bases fitting TRBD2. Germline V gene lookup returns CDR1 MNHEY and CDR2 SVGAGI. The CDR3 runs 19 residues. The J segment lost 2 bases and the V segment lost 0 bases, leaving 12 bases of the junction unmatched.

Many counts were recorded for this clonotype. This chain links TRBV6-5 with TRBJ1-1; TRBD1 aligns across 9 bases. Germline V gives CDR1 MNHEY, CDR2 SVGAGI. This CDR3 has 18 amino acids. V shed 4 bases and J 6 bases; nucleotides not matched to a gene: 18. CDR3 nucleotide sequence: TGTGCCAGCAGTTCCAACTTACAGGGGGCGGCGAGGGGCTCTGAAGCTTTCTTT. It translates to CASSSNLQGAARGSEAFF.